This passage covers 18 T cell receptor beta chains from one sample sequenced in a study of CD4 T cells in relation to SARS-CoV-2 and coronaviruses. Generated by immunoSEQ multiplex PCR, the TCRdb table keeps only in-frame clones and is missing some. Among about 30,000 clones listed, 60% to 80% were seen once. Their cognate antigens are unknown. The unexposed donors gave CD4+ T cells in 2011-2018, prior to COVID-19. CD4+ T cells were isolated from the cells after less than 13 days of culture. The specimen sequenced was CD4+ T cells from PBMCs, cultured in vitro. Source of these receptors: a human donor in good health.

The gene calls are TRBV19 and TRBJ2-1; TRBD1 might be the D (5 bases). Trimming took 1 base from V and 5 from J, leaving 9 bases between them. Germline-derived CDR1 and CDR2 are LNHDA and SQIVND (reference sequence). The CDR3 runs 14 residues. The CDR3 loop is CASSIVGVDNEQFF. DNA of the CDR3: TGTGCCAGTAGTATAGTAGGGGTGGACAATGAGCAGTTCTTC.

This clone was observed once. V usage is TRBV4-3 and J usage is TRBJ2-3; D is ambiguous. Trimming removed 1 base from V and 4 bases from J, with 12 bases in between. CDR3 size: 15 residues. In germline, CDR1 is LGHNA, CDR2 YSLEER. CDR3 sequence (DNA): TGCGCCAGCAGCCAAGGGTGGGCTACCTCAGATACGCAGTATTTT. It is translated as CASSQGWATSDTQYF.

This clone was recorded once. The CDR3 DNA follows: TGTGCCAGCAGTGCAGCAGGGGGGTTCGAGCAGTACTTC. It is translated as CASSAAGGFEQYF. The V call is TRBV2, the J call TRBJ2-7, with D perhaps TRBD1 (7 bases). CDR1 and CDR2 (germline): SNHLY, FYNNEI. The CDR3 is 13 amino acids. V lost 4 bases and J 6 bases, leaving 13 bases between the germline ends.

V gene TRBV5-5 combines with J gene TRBJ1-4; 7 bases align to TRBD1. CDR1 and CDR2 from the germline V gene are SGHKS and YYEKEE (reference sequence). V lost 1 base, J lost 8 bases, and 8 bases stayed unmatched. CDR3 size: 15 residues. This CDR3 reads CASSLPTGSREKLFF. CDR3 in DNA: TGTGCCAGCAGCTTGCCGACAGGGTCGAGGGAAAAACTGTTTTTT.

V and J are TRBV18 and TRBJ1-1, with a tentative D call TRBD1 (5 bases). Germline V gene data show CDR1 as KGHSH and CDR2 as LQKENI. The V end lost 1 base, the J end lost 6 bases, and 12 bases lay between the germline ends. This CDR3 region has 14 residues. The CDR3 DNA reads TGTGCCAGCTCACCACAGGAGGGGAGCGCTGAAGCTTTCTTT. It is translated as CASSPQEGSAEAFF.

This clone was detected only a few times. This rearrangement joins TRBV7-2 to TRBJ2-2, with D uncertain. Germline V CDR1 and CDR2: SGHTA, FQGNSA. The CDR3 sequence is 15 residues long. Trimming took 3 bases from V and 0 from J, leaving 8 bases between them. CDR3 nucleotides: TGTGCCAGCAGCTTGGACCGGCCGAACACCGGGGAGCTGTTTTTT. Its protein product is CASSLDRPNTGELFF.

The rearrangement joins TRBV6-5 to TRBJ1-1, with D maybe TRBD1 (5 bases). Germline CDR1 MNHEY, CDR2 SVGAGI. The CDR3 contains 14 residues. Between the trimmed V and J ends, which lost 0 bases and 6 bases, there was a span of 11 bases. The CDR3 spells CASSYSTGGSEAFF. DNA of the CDR3: TGTGCCAGCAGTTACTCAACCGGGGGGTCTGAAGCTTTCTTT.

The chain combines TRBV5-1 with TRBJ2-5, with TRBD1 matching 7 bases. With 4 bases clipped from V and 4 bases from J, the junction kept 10 bases outside the gene matches. Germline CDR1 and CDR2: SGHRS and YFSETQ. The CDR3 covers 15 residues. DNA for the CDR3: TGCGCCAGCAGCCTCCAAACAGGGGATGGAGAGACCCAGTACTTC. Translation: CASSLQTGDGETQYF.

V is TRBV5-6 and J is TRBJ2-3, with TRBD2 matching 13 bases. Trimming removed 2 bases from V and 5 bases from J; junction bases left unmatched: 11. This CDR3 region has 18 residues. Germline assignment: CDR1 SGHDT and CDR2 YYEEEE. The CDR3 reads CASSFKWGLAGQIDTQYF. CDR3 DNA sequence: TGTGCCAGCAGCTTCAAGTGGGGACTAGCGGGACAGATAGATACGCAGTATTTT.

The chain links TRBV19 to TRBJ1-5; 10 bases are shared with TRBD1. The V segment lost 4 bases and the J segment 2 bases; nucleotides outside the gene matches: 5. The CDR3 runs to 16 residues. Germline lookup yields CDR1 LNHDA and CDR2 SQIVND (reference sequence). CDR3 protein: CASSTTGGEGNQPQHF. CDR3 nucleotides: TGTGCCAGTAGTACGACAGGGGGCGAAGGCAATCAGCCCCAGCATTTT.

This clone was observed a few times. The chain has TRBV29-1 and TRBJ1-2; no reliable D call. Per germline, CDR1 SQVTM and CDR2 ANQGSEA. CDR3 length: 12 amino acids. Trimming shortened V by 2 bases and J by 5 bases, and 9 bases separated the two germline ends. This CDR3 reads CSVELGIYGYTF. CDR3 coding DNA: TGCAGCGTTGAATTGGGGATTTATGGCTACACCTTC. Together with reference TRBV29-1 and TRBJ1-2, the CDR3 gives the full variable domain: SAVISQKPSRDICQRGTSLTIQCQVDSQVTMMFWYRQQPGQSLTLIATANQGSEATYESGFVIDKFPISRPNLTFSTLTVSNMSPEDSSIYLCSVELGIYGYTFGSGTRLTVV.

The gene calls are TRBV4-1 and TRBJ1-5, with 7 bases aligning to TRBD1. Germline lookup yields CDR1 MGHRA and CDR2 YSYEKL. Germline trimming cut 3 bases from V and 4 bases from J; bases unmatched to any gene: 12. This CDR3 is 17 amino acids long. CDR3 amino acids: CASSHAPGRDRNQPQHF. In DNA form, the CDR3 reads TGCGCCAGCAGCCACGCCCCGGGCCGGGACAGAAATCAGCCCCAGCATTTT.

The V and J genes are TRBV4-3 and TRBJ1-2; D gene unclear. Trimming took off 1 base at V and 8 bases at J, with 11 bases between the two ends. Germline V lookup: CDR1 LGHNA, CDR2 YSLEER. This CDR3 has 13 residues. CDR3 sequence: CASSQARSRGYTF. CDR3 DNA: TGCGCCAGCAGCCAAGCACGCTCGAGAGGCTACACCTTC.

The chain couples TRBV11-2 to TRBJ2-3, with 9 bases lining up with TRBD2. Per the germline V gene, CDR1 is SGHAT and CDR2 is FQNNGV. CDR3 length equals 14 residues. Unmatched junction bases numbered 6, after V lost 5 bases and J lost 6 bases. CDR3 in amino acids: CASSPGLASDTQYF. For the CDR3, the DNA is TGTGCCAGCAGCCCGGGACTAGCATCCGATACGCAGTATTTT.

This rearrangement joins TRBV7-8 to TRBJ2-5, with D hard to call. Germline V lookup: CDR1 SGHVS, CDR2 FQNEAQ. The CDR3 sequence is 15 residues long. Deletions cut 1 base from V and 5 bases from J, with 14 bases between. CDR3 in amino acids: CASSLGAFGRETQYF. Written as DNA, the CDR3 is TGTGCCAGCAGCTTAGGAGCGTTTGGTAGGGAGACCCAGTACTTC.

The chain employs TRBV6-5 and TRBJ1-4; D call uncertain. V dropped 6 bases and J dropped 7 bases, with 18 bases sitting between them. CDR3 length: 15 residues. The germline CDR1 and CDR2 sequences are MNHEY and SVGAGI. The CDR3 loop is CASSHGPDEGEKLFF. The DNA for the CDR3 is TGTGCCAGCAGCCACGGCCCTGATGAGGGTGAAAAACTGTTTTTT.

This clone is judged medium-sized (0.01 to 0.1%). The J gene is TRBJ2-7, the V gene TRBV7-2; D may be TRBD1 or TRBD2 (6 bases each). Trimming shortened V by 4 bases and J by 8 bases, and 12 bases separated the two germline ends. The germline V gene encodes CDR1 SGHTA and CDR2 FQGNSA. The CDR3 contains 12 residues. The CDR3 nucleotides read TGTGCCAGCAGCTCTTATGGGGGGCAGCAGTACTTC. Translated: CASSSYGGQQYF.

The genes are TRBV18 and TRBJ2-3; D is ambiguous. This CDR3 is built from 15 residues. With 6 bases removed from V and 2 bases from J, the gap between germline ends came to 15 bases. Germline V CDR1 and CDR2: KGHSH, LQKENI. This chain's CDR3 is CASSSQGASTDTQYF. The CDR3 DNA sequence: TGTGCCAGCTCGTCTCAAGGAGCCTCCACAGATACGCAGTATTTT.